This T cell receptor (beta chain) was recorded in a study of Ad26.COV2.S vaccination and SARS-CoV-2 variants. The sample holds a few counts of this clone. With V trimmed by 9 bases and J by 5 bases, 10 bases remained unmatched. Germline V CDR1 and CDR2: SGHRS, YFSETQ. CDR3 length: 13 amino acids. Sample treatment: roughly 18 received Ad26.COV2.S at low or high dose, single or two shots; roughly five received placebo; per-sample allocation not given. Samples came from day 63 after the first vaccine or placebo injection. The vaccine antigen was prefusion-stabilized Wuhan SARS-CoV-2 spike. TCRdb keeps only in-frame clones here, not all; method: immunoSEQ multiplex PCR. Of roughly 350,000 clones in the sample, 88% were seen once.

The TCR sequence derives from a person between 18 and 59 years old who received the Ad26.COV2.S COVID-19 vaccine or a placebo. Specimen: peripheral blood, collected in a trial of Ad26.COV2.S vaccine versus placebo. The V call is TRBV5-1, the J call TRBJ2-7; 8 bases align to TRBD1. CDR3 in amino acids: CATRTTGGNEQYF. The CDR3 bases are TGCGCCACCAGGACCACAGGGGGTAACGAGCAGTACTTC.